This T cell receptor (beta chain) came from a study of cytomegalovirus exposure and HLA in healthy donors (dated by TCRdb to 2017 to 2019). Background on the whole study: In an earlier analysis of 587 of the donors, under 300 Gb of sequence data and some 120 million unique TCR beta sequences from 150 million to 200 million T cells were reported. Roughly 300 gigabases of sequencing data and around 90 million unique TCR sequences made up an early release that covered around 640 HLA-typed donors. Among the roughly 400 genotyped donors, approximately 81% belonged to the genetic ancestry cluster associated with self-reported Caucasian donors. The study aimed to test whether signatures of past pathogen exposure could be identified by cataloging public T cell receptors. The T cell repertoires of about 700 subjects were profiled by immunosequencing and related to cytomegalovirus serostatus. In addition to the first cohort of hundreds of subjects, a separate validation cohort of approximately 130 different subjects was used. High-throughput TCR immunosequencing, statistical association of individual TCRs with disease status, and machine learning were combined to predict cytomegalovirus infection status. A later analysis re-analyzed previously published TCR beta repertoires from approximately 700 donors and added high-resolution HLA genotyping to study TCR occurrence patterns. Rather than using new phenotypic data, the later analysis identified candidate immune exposures from TCR beta sequences and from how often those sequences occurred across donors. An earlier analysis of some 500 of the donors applied high-throughput TCR beta sequencing to assess whether each TCR beta V gene segment acted as functional or pseudogenic. Donor age, sex, ethnicity and CMV serostatus were collected together with the repertoire data. A later genetic analysis took genome-wide SNP genotypes for about three fifths of the 666 donors and used that subset as a discovery cohort. All discovery cohort repertoires had been generated using a single sequencing platform. Both class I and class II loci were covered by HLA typing, at four-digit resolution. The number of typed donors differed by locus: about 629-630 for A, B, C, DRB1 and DQB1; 500 to 550 for DQA1; approximately 610 for DPA1; and 400 to 480 for DPB1. About five DR-DQ haplotypes were handled as single units for association and clustering because linkage in the cohort was strong. Among a few hundred genotyped donors of the cohort, an average of around 240,000 unique TCR beta nucleotide sequences were sequenced per donor, about a sixth of them non-productive. The full study reports these points: The sequencing pipeline was judged likely to have produced a cluster of highly shared sequence variants as a technical artifact. The classifier was reported to diagnose cytomegalovirus status with high specificity and sensitivity in both the original and validation cohorts. In an earlier analysis of around 600 of the donors, most TCR beta V segments appeared in productive rearrangements about 90% or about 30% of the time, broadly matching IMGT annotations. According to a later genetic analysis, donors in an Asian-associated ancestry cluster had fewer N-insertions in productive TCRs than the roughly 700-donor mean. Only TCR beta chains were sequenced in this cohort, and the absence of alpha or paired-chain data limited detectable features. In a later analysis, TCR association rates were found to vary across HLA loci, with the most associated TCRs seen for DRB1 alleles and the fewest for HLA-C alleles. A few of the identified cytomegalovirus-associated TCR beta chains were confirmed in vitro to be specific for cytomegalovirus antigens. A later genetic analysis associated a missense DCLRE1C variant with V-gene and J-gene trimming of TCR beta chains, and an independent cohort replicated the association. A later analysis reported that several top co-occurrence clusters appeared linked to parvovirus B19, influenza, CMV and Epstein-Barr virus. The authors suggested that the approach could potentially be extended to other disease states and immunological phenotypes. The study listed 150 to 200 TCR beta chains as associated with cytomegalovirus. In a later analysis, most CMV-associated TCR beta chains were found to appear HLA-restricted, with HLA associations seemingly driven largely by CMV exposure. The earlier analysis of about 600 of the donors excluded roughly 16 rarely observed V segments, including chromosome 9 orphons, because counts were too low. Across donors, most TCR sequences were observed very rarely, whereas some public TCRs were present in many individuals. Linkage disequilibrium might explain the correlated functional status among segregating V segments, but an unknown experimental factor could not be ruled out. A further reported finding was that TCR beta sequences accurately predicted the HLA-A and HLA-B alleles for most subjects in the first cohort. Specific HLA alleles were associated with around 18,000 TCR beta sequences at a false discovery rate of 0.05 in a later analysis. When HLA alleles, especially DR and DQ, strongly co-occurred, TCR associations were difficult to assign to individual alleles. Presence/absence analyses assumed roughly uniform sequencing depth across donors, an assumption that may not hold. CMV serostatus was the only immune exposure information available for the cohort. HLA typing was unavailable for some donors at each locus, so association tests used only the typed subset. Compared with equally common non-associated chains, HLA-associated TCR beta chains in a later analysis were more clonally expanded and had lower generation probabilities. Some IMGT-functional V segments, including TRBV6-2 and TRBV6-3, could not be distinguished by the 87-base-pair reads and were therefore excluded.

The cohort was made up of roughly 670 healthy bone marrow donors. Cohort members were all nominally healthy when sampled, although unrecorded immune exposures were likely present. The donor was CMV seronegative and belonged to the group of 380 or so seronegative cohort members. Every donor gave a peripheral blood sample, and the peripheral blood mononuclear cells from that sample were used for TCR beta sequencing. Genomic DNA extraction from the blood cell samples was performed with the Qiagen DNeasy Blood Extraction Kit. Libraries were constructed by the immunoSEQ multiplex PCR assay. For the multiplex PCR, a mixture combining 60 forward primers for TCR Vbeta segments and 13 reverse primers for TCR Jbeta segments was used. Amplification of the CDR3 region of rearranged TCR beta genes was performed with a multiplex PCR assay on genomic DNA. On the Illumina HiSeq System, the amplified TCR beta libraries were sequenced as 87-base-pair reads. In the source study's methods: A later analysis tallied around 82 million unique TCR beta chains across the 666 repertoires, and some 10 million of those chains were shared by two or more donors. Raw reads were error-corrected and collapsed into unique sequences with a nearest-neighbor algorithm that merged closely related sequences to remove PCR and sequencing errors. V, D and J gene segments were assigned by aligning CDR3 sequences to IMGT reference sequences. For a sequence to be retained, at least a six-nucleotide match to both a V gene segment and a J gene segment was required. Rearrangements were called productive when the CDR3 lacked stop codons and stayed in frame with V and J; all others were non-productive. CDR3 was defined according to IMGT convention as the region running from the second conserved V-encoded cysteine to the conserved J-encoded phenylalanine. Sequences without an unambiguous match to a single V gene segment were excluded from the earlier analysis of over 500 of the donors. In an earlier analysis of 587 of the donors, V segments were called functional above 56.7% productive rearrangements and were called segregating when the between-donor standard deviation exceeded 5%. A statistical classification framework was built for diagnosing cytomegalovirus status from the catalog of TCR beta chain sequences. In a later analysis, TCR nucleotide sequences were compared against IMGT/GENE-DB human TR gene sequences so that V and J genes could be assigned. The TCRdist pipeline was used in a later analysis to assign CDR3 sequences and most-parsimonious VDJ recombination scenarios. In a later analysis, every TCR beta chain was defined by the combination of its CDR3 amino acid sequence and its V-gene family, and reads without a unique V-gene family were dropped. In a later analysis, 500 to 700 highly shared, low-generation-probability nucleotide sequences were removed to address suspected cross-contamination and a sequencing artifact. For each public chain, a later analysis derived a clonal expansion index from normalized ranks of inferred template counts within each repertoire. In a later analysis, generation probabilities were computed using a VDJ recombination model fitted to out-of-frame rearrangements, and the results were checked against IGoR. In a later analysis, hypergeometric tests were used to score TCR-TCR, TCR-HLA and TCR-CMV co-occurrence, with a repertoire-size bias correction applied to TCR pairs. False discovery rates were estimated in a later analysis by permuting HLA or CMV assignments 20 times. A later analysis grouped co-occurring TCRs with DBSCAN, adding TCRdist sequence similarity when clustering within HLA-allele-positive subsets. Co-occurrence clustering excluded repertoires with fewer than 30,000 or more than 120,000 public chains, plus five with anomalous nucleotide sharing. The source is immuneACCESS, and TCRdb retained only in-frame sequences with V and J called. Part of the clones is not carried over; for the studies checked, unresolved V genes explain less than half of this, and the remainder is unexplained. That table furnishes V, J and clone size, whereas the DNA furnished D and trimming. The sample records about 120,000 clones, 65% to 80% of which are singletons. Of the sample, roughly 2.6% falls within the top ten clones.

A note on this clone: Its antigen remains unidentified. No much larger clone is present one base from it, and per-base qualities are unavailable.

The CDR3 runs 16 residues from the cysteine to the phenylalanine. Only CDR3 DNA is held: 48 bases, read in frame from base 1. In the germline V gene (reference sequence), CDR1 corresponds to LNHDA and CDR2 to SQIVND. V and J lose 11 bases and 1 base, and a span of 23 bases separates them. The sample was PBMCs. The clonotype was recovered from a female donor in good health and CMV-seronegative. The V and J genes are TRBV19 and TRBJ1-2; TRBD1 is possibly the D segment (5 matching bases). The DNA sequence is TGTGCCTCCATAAGTAACGTCAGACAGTTTAACTATGGCTACACCTTC. This sequence encodes CASISNVRQFNYGYTF. Here the CDR3 is joined to the reference TRBV19 and TRBJ1-2 genes, and the full variable domain is: DGGITQSPKYLFRKEGQNVTLSCEQNLNHDAMYWYRQDPGQGLRLIYYSQIVNDFQKGDIAEGYSVSREKKESFPLTVTSAQKNPTAFYLCASISNVRQFNYGYTFGSGTRLTVV.